The rows below give T cell receptor beta chains drawn from one sample of a study of early T cells in non-severe SARS-CoV-2 infection. TCRdb passed the 5' RACE reads through MiXCR, listing each CDR3 protein once. The sample has under 60,000 distinct CDR3 sequences, around 6% seen once. Sequenced input: whole blood. Receptors originate from an adult who was a healthcare worker with PCR-confirmed SARS-CoV-2 infection or an uninfected control (not recorded which). The CDR3 runs from the conserved cysteine through the conserved F or W. D genes are given only for firm matches. Each size is once, few or many counts, or a class when the clone is expanded.

>TRBJ1-5|TRBV4-2|many|.
TGTGCCAGCAGCCTCGTGGGGGCTGGGCAGCCCCAGCATTTT
CASSLVGAGQPQHF
>TRBJ2-1|TRBV7-9|many|.
TGTGCCAGCAGCTTAGCTTACAATGAGCAGTTCTTC
CASSLAYNEQFF
>TRBJ2-5|TRBV4-3|many|.
TGCGCCAGCAGCCAGCTCCCGATAGGGGGTGAGCCCCAGTACTTC
CASSQLPIGGEPQYF
>TRBJ2-2|TRBV10-1|many|.
TGCGCCAGCAGCGCAGGGCTCACCGGGGAGCTGTTTTTT
CASSAGLTGELFF
>TRBJ1-2|TRBV18|many|TRBD1
TGTGCCAGCTCACCAAGAGGACAGGGGGCCGACTATGGCTACACCTTC
CASSPRGQGADYGYTF
>TRBJ2-1|TRBV9|many|.
TGTGCCAGCAGCGTAGGGGTAGCACATGAGCAGTTCTTC
CASSVGVAHEQFF
>TRBJ2-5|TRBV4-2|few|.
TGTGCCAGCAGCCCGTTTGTTAGTGGGCAAGAGACCCAGTACTTC
CASSPFVSGQETQYF
>TRBJ2-2|TRBV19|many|.
TGTGCCAGTAGTATAGACAGGCGGCGAACCGGGGAGCTGTTTTTT
CASSIDRRRTGELFF
>TRBJ2-2|TRBV6-4|many|TRBD1
TGTGCCAGCAGCGTCTCGGGACAGGGGTCCACCGGGGAGCTGTTTTTT
CASSVSGQGSTGELFF
>TRBJ2-3|TRBV11-2|many|TRBD2
TGTGCCAGCAGCCCCGGACTAGCGGGAGGTGATACGCAGTATTTT
CASSPGLAGGDTQYF